The TCR beta chain under discussion was sequenced for a study of blood T cell repertoires in COVID-19. Across the study: Samples came from the United States, Italy and Spain, spanning acute and convalescent COVID-19. T cells, B-cell-depleted T cells, or PBMCs provided the cDNA or gDNA that served as material.

Authors' methods: Scientists estimated how many nucleated cells there were by amplifying reference gene primers. Libraries were prepared by immunoSEQ multiplex PCR; TCRdb keeps only in-frame clonotypes and omits some of them. The D gene and trimming were derived from the DNA, and the V and J assignments and clone size from that table. Found here are approximately 240,000 clones, roughly three quarters of them singletons; the top ten hold 4%. The V segment lost 5 bases and the J segment 8 bases; nucleotides outside the gene matches: 10. This CDR3 is built from 15 residues. CDR1 and CDR2 (germline): SGHVS, FQNEAQ.

This chain uses TRBV7-8 with TRBJ1-4; TRBD1 agrees at 8 bases. The receptor's source is a woman aged 40-49 years with active or convalescent COVID-19. Material for sequencing was peripheral blood. Written as DNA, the CDR3 is TGTGCCAGCAGCACTCGGACAGGGATGAGAGAAAAACTGTTTTTT. Translating gives CASSTRTGMREKLFF.